A selection of T cell receptor beta chains follows, all from one sample in a study of T cells after posttransplantation cyclophosphamide. Sequencing was performed with immunoSEQ multiplex PCR; in TCRdb, only in-frame clones are kept and a portion is missing. This repertoire holds almost 35,000 clones, and none appear only once. The source material was PBMCs. Receptors originate from a woman between 50 and 59 years old in good health and a related stem cell transplant donor. Both conserved end residues are part of each CDR3. The D gene is left open where the match is weak. The size entry is marked missing in some rows and otherwise reads once, few, many or a size class.

J	size	V	D	CDR3	DNA
TRBJ1-1	many	TRBV28	NA	CASSPSDYTEAFF	TGTGCCAGCAGTCCGAGTGACTACACTGAAGCTTTCTTT
TRBJ1-5	many	TRBV19	NA	CASEGEGERFGNQPQHF	TGTGCCAGTGAAGGGGAGGGTGAAAGATTCGGCAATCAGCCCCAGCATTTT
TRBJ2-7	medium-sized	TRBV9	TRBD1	CASSEGQGGYEQYF	TGTGCCAGCAGCGAGGGACAGGGGGGCTACGAGCAGTACTTC
TRBJ2-5	few	TRBV9	TRBD1	CASSPDPGQGAGETQYF	TGTGCCAGCAGCCCAGACCCGGGACAGGGGGCTGGAGAGACCCAGTACTTC
TRBJ1-2	few	TRBV23-1	NA	CASSHHREAYHGYTF	TGCGCCAGCAGTCACCACAGGGAAGCCTATCACGGCTACACCTTC
TRBJ1-2	many	TRBV19	TRBD1	CATSRAGQGHYGYTF	TGTGCCACGAGTAGGGCGGGACAGGGGCACTATGGCTACACCTTC
TRBJ1-1	many	TRBV29-1	NA	CSVSTSLGTEAFF	TGCAGCGTTTCGACATCTTTAGGCACTGAAGCTTTCTTT
TRBJ1-5	many	TRBV6-6	NA	CASTPRRVDNQPQHF	TGTGCCAGCACCCCCCGCAGGGTGGACAATCAGCCCCAGCATTTT
TRBJ2-5	many	TRBV27	TRBD2	CASSLGPGLAGDETQYF	TGTGCCAGCAGTTTAGGACCGGGACTAGCGGGAGACGAGACCCAGTACTTC
TRBJ2-7	NA	TRBV29-1	TRBD1	CSVTGSGGPYEQYF	TGCAGCGTTACAGGCTCAGGGGGCCCCTACGAGCAGTACTTC
TRBJ1-1	many	TRBV6-1	NA	CASSRQEGRTEAFF	TGTGCCAGCAGTCGACAGGAGGGGAGGACTGAAGCTTTCTTT
TRBJ1-5	many	TRBV4-1	TRBD1	CASSQTGGKGQPQHF	TGCGCCAGCAGCCAGACAGGGGGCAAGGGTCAGCCCCAGCATTTT
TRBJ1-2	NA	TRBV19	NA	CASSIDRVVSSGYTF	TGTGCCAGTAGTATAGACAGGGTTGTAAGCTCTGGCTACACCTTC
TRBJ1-2	medium-sized	TRBV27	TRBD1	CASSPGTGDGYTF	TGTGCCAGCAGCCCCGGGACAGGGGATGGCTACACCTTC
TRBJ2-7	many	TRBV19	TRBD1	CASSHGTGVYEQYF	TGTGCCAGTAGTCACGGGACAGGGGTATACGAGCAGTACTTC
TRBJ1-4	many	TRBV12-3/TRBV12-4	NA	CASSTFWDNGEKLFF	TGTGCCAGCAGTACTTTTTGGGACAACGGTGAAAAACTGTTTTTT
TRBJ1-1	many	TRBV30	NA	CAWSVQGRGRTEAFF	TGTGCCTGGAGTGTGCAGGGCAGGGGCAGGACTGAAGCTTTCTTT
TRBJ2-1	many	TRBV7-8	TRBD2	CASSLGGLAGVSNEQFF	TGTGCCAGCAGCTTAGGGGGACTAGCGGGAGTATCCAATGAGCAGTTCTTC
TRBJ2-5	NA	TRBV7-9	NA	CASSSNTGETQYF	TGTGCCAGCAGCTCCAATACAGGGGAGACCCAGTACTTC
TRBJ1-4	many	TRBV7-8	NA	CASSLGAYRQALNEKLFF	TGTGCCAGCAGCTTAGGGGCTTATCGACAGGCCCTTAATGAAAAACTGTTTTTT
TRBJ1-2	many	TRBV4-3	NA	CASSQDVAAYGYTF	TGCGCCAGCAGCCAAGATGTGGCTGCTTATGGCTACACCTTC
TRBJ1-4	many	TRBV27	NA	CASSAHGEKLFF	TGTGCCAGCAGTGCCCACGGTGAAAAACTGTTTTTT
TRBJ2-1	many	TRBV7-3	TRBD1	CASSPQGVPSYNEQFF	TGTGCCAGCAGCCCCCAGGGGGTACCCTCCTACAATGAGCAGTTCTTC
TRBJ2-1	many	TRBV7-9	TRBD2	CASSLDPWTSGSPPNEQFF	TGTGCCAGCAGCTTAGACCCTTGGACTAGCGGGAGCCCCCCCAATGAGCAGTTCTTC
TRBJ2-1	many	TRBV18	TRBD2	CASSPPGLAGVYNEQFF	TGTGCCAGCTCACCACCGGGACTAGCGGGAGTGTACAATGAGCAGTTCTTC
TRBJ2-7	many	TRBV28	NA	CASSWRGQDYEQYF	TGTGCCAGCAGTTGGCGAGGACAAGACTACGAGCAGTACTTC
TRBJ2-7	few	TRBV20-1	NA	CSAEGENEQYF	TGCAGTGCCGAGGGTGAGAACGAGCAGTACTTC
TRBJ1-1	many	TRBV7-9	TRBD1	CASSPQGGGYTEAFF	TGTGCCAGCAGCCCTCAGGGGGGAGGGTACACTGAAGCTTTCTTT
TRBJ1-1	many	TRBV5-8	NA	CASSLQRELDTEAFF	TGTGCCAGCAGCCTACAGCGGGAGTTGGACACTGAAGCTTTCTTT
TRBJ2-7	few	TRBV5-5	TRBD1	CASSPDRGGYEQYF	TGTGCCAGCAGCCCCGACAGGGGGGGCTACGAGCAGTACTTC
TRBJ1-1	many	TRBV10-3	NA	CAIRAFVGKGTEAFF	TGTGCCATCAGGGCCTTTGTGGGCAAGGGCACTGAAGCTTTCTTT
TRBJ1-4	many	TRBV2	TRBD1	CASGTGREKLFF	TGTGCCAGCGGGACAGGAAGAGAAAAACTGTTTTTT
TRBJ2-7	many	TRBV4-3	TRBD1	CASSQEIGTGGDEQYF	TGCGCCAGCAGCCAAGAAATAGGGACAGGGGGCGACGAGCAGTACTTC
TRBJ2-1	many	TRBV5-1	NA	CASSLGLAAQFF	TGCGCCAGCAGCTTGGGACTGGCGGCGCAGTTCTTC
TRBJ2-6	few	TRBV6-2/TRBV6-3	NA	CASSQQGANVLTF	TGTGCCAGCAGTCAACAGGGGGCCAACGTCCTGACTTTC
TRBJ1-2	many	TRBV2	NA	CASSSRQARRGYTF	TGTGCCAGCAGTTCGCGACAGGCAAGACGCGGCTACACCTTC
TRBJ2-5	many	TRBV11-2	NA	CASSSQGQGYAQETQYF	TGTGCCAGCAGCTCCCAAGGTCAGGGATACGCGCAAGAGACCCAGTACTTC
TRBJ2-7	many	TRBV18	TRBD2	CASSPSGGSTSGSYEQYF	TGTGCCAGCTCACCATCAGGAGGCTCGACTAGCGGCTCCTACGAGCAGTACTTC
TRBJ1-1	many	TRBV7-3	NA	CASSRGTAEAFF	TGTGCCAGCAGCCGTGGAACAGCTGAAGCTTTCTTT
TRBJ2-6	many	TRBV10-3	NA	CAISEGGSGANVLTF	TGTGCCATCAGTGAGGGAGGGTCCGGGGCCAACGTCCTGACTTTC
TRBJ2-5	few	TRBV12-3/TRBV12-4	NA	CASTTDSETQYF	TGTGCCAGCACCACCGACTCAGAGACCCAGTACTTC
TRBJ2-7	many	TRBV6-6	NA	CASSYAETYEQYF	TGTGCCAGCAGTTACGCGGAAACCTACGAGCAGTACTTC
TRBJ2-1	many	TRBV9	TRBD2	CASSVGAGGPEEQFF	TGTGCCAGCAGCGTAGGGGCGGGAGGGCCGGAGGAGCAGTTCTTC
TRBJ2-7	many	TRBV6-5	TRBD1	CASTRTGSYEQYF	TGTGCCAGCACAAGGACAGGGTCTTACGAGCAGTACTTC